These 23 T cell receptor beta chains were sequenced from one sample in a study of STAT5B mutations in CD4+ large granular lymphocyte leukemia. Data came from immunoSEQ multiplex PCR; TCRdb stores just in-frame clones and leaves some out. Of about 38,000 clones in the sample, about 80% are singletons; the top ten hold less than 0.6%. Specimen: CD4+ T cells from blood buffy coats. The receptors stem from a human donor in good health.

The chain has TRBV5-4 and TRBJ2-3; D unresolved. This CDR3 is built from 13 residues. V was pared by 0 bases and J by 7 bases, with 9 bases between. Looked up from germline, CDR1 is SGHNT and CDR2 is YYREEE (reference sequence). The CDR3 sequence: CASSLESGYTQYF. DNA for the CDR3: TGTGCCAGCAGCTTGGAATCCGGCTATACGCAGTATTTT.

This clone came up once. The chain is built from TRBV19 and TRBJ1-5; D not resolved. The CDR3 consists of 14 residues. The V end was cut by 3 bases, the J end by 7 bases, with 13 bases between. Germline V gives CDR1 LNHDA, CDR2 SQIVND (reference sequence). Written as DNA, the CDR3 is TGTGCCAGTAGTATCTATGGCTTCCCCCAGCCCCAGCATTTT. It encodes CASSIYGFPQPQHF.

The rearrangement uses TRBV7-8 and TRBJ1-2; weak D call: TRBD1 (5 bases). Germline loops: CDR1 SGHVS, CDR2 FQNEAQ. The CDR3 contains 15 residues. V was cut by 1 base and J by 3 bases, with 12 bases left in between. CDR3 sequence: CASSLGTARDYGYTF. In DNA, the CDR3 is TGTGCCAGCAGCTTAGGCACCGCCAGGGACTATGGCTACACCTTC.

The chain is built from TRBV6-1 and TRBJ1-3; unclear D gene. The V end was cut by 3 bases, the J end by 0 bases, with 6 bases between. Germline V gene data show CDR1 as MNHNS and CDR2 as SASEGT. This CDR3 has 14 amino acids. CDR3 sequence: CASSETISGNTIYF. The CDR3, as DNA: TGTGCCAGCAGTGAGACGATCTCTGGAAACACCATATATTTT.

For the CDR3, the DNA is TGTGCCAGCAGCCAACTACCCGGAGAGACCCAGTACTTC. Its protein is CASSQLPGETQYF. This chain joins TRBV14 and TRBJ2-5; D call uncertain. The CDR3 consists of 13 residues. The V gene lost 2 bases and the J gene lost 4 bases, with 8 bases spanning the gap. Germline V gene data show CDR1 as SGHDN and CDR2 as FVKESK.

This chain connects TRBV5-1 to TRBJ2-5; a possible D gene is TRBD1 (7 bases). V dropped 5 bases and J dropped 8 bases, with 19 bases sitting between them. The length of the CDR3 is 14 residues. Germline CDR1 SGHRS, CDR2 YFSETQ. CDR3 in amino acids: CASRQGQWRDTQYF. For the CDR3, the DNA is TGCGCCAGCAGACAGGGACAGTGGAGGGACACCCAGTACTTC. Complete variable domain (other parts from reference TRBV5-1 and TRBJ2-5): KAGVTQTPRYLIKTRGQQVTLSCSPISGHRSVSWYQQTPGQGLQFLFEYFSETQRNKGNFPGRFSGRQFSNSRSEMNVSTLELGDSALYLCASRQGQWRDTQYFGPGTRLLVL.

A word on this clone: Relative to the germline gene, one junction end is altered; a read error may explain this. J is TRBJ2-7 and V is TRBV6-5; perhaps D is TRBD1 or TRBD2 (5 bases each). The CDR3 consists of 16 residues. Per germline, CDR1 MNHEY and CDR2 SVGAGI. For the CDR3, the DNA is TGTGCCAGCATTTACGGACCGGGACCCCGAGGTGGAGTGCAGTACTTC. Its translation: CASIYGPGPRGGVQYF.

DNA of the CDR3: TGTGCCAGCTCACCCGCGGGCGCGGAGCAGTTCTTC. Translated, it gives CASSPAGAEQFF. The genes are TRBV18 and TRBJ2-1, with a tentative D call TRBD2 (5 bases). The CDR3 totals 12 residues. Deletions cut 3 bases from V and 10 bases from J, with 10 bases between. In germline, CDR1 is KGHSH, CDR2 LQKENI.

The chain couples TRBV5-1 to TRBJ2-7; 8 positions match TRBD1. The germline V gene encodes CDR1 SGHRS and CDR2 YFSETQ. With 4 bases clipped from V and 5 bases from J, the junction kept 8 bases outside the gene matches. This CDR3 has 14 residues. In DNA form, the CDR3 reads TGCGCCAGCAGCCGCGCCAGGGGGCTCAACGAGCAGTACTTC. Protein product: CASSRARGLNEQYF.

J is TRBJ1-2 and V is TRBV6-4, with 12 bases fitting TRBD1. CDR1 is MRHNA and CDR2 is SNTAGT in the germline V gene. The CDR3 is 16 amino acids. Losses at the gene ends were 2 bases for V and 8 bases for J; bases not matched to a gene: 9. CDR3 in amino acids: CASSDNPGTGGRGYTF. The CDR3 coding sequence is TGTGCCAGCAGTGACAACCCCGGGACAGGGGGCCGAGGCTACACCTTC.

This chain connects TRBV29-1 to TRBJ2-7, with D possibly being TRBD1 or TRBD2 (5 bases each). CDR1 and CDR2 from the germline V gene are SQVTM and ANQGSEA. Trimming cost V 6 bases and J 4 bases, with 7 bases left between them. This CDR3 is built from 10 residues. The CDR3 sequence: CSVGEYEQYF. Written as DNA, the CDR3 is TGCAGCGTGGGGGAGTACGAGCAGTACTTC.

The CDR3 nucleotides are TGTGCCAGCAGCTCGACTCGACACACCGGGGAGCTGTTTTTT. Translated: CASSSTRHTGELFF. This sequence joins TRBV5-4 and TRBJ2-2; D unresolved. From germline, CDR1 is SGHNT and CDR2 YYREEE (reference sequence). This CDR3 is built from 14 residues. V was cut by 3 bases and J by 3 bases, with 9 bases left in between.

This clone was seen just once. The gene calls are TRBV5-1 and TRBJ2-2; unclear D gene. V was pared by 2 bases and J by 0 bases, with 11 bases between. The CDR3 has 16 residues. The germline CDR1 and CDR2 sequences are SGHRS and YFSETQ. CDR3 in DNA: TGCGCCAGCAGCTTACAATTTGACTCGAACACCGGGGAGCTGTTTTTT. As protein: CASSLQFDSNTGELFF.

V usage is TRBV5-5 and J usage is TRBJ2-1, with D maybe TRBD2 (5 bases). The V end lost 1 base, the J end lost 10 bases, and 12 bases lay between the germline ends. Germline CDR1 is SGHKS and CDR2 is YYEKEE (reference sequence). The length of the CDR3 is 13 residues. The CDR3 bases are TGTGCCAGCAGCTTGATCTCGACGGGGGAGCAGTTCTTC. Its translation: CASSLISTGEQFF. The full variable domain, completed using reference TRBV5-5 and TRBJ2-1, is DAGVTQSPTHLIKTRGQQVTLRCSPISGHKSVSWYQQVLGQGPQFIFQYYEKEERGRGNFPDRFSARQFPNYSSELNVNALLLGDSALYLCASSLISTGEQFFGPGTRLTVL.

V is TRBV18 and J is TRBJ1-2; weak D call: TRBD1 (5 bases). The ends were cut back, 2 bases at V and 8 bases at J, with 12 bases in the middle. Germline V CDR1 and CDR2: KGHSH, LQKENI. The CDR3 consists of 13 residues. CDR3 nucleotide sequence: TGTGCCAGCTCACCAGAACACCGGGGCGGCTACACCTTC. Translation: CASSPEHRGGYTF.

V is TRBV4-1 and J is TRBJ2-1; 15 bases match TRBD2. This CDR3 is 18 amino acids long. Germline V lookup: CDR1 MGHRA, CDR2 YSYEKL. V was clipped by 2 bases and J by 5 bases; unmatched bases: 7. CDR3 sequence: CASSQRTSGGASHNEQFF. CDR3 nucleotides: TGCGCCAGCAGCCAAAGGACTAGCGGGGGGGCTTCCCACAATGAGCAGTTCTTC.

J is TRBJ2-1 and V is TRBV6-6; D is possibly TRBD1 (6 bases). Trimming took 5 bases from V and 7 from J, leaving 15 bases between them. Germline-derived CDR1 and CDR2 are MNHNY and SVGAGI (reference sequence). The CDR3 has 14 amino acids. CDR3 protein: CASSQGTSKNEQFF. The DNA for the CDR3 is TGTGCCAGCAGTCAGGGGACCTCCAAGAATGAGCAGTTCTTC.

The CDR3 spells CASSPGLAGAGGELFF. DNA for the CDR3: TGTGCCAGCAGCCCAGGACTAGCGGGGGCGGGCGGGGAGCTGTTTTTT. The genes are TRBV9 and TRBJ2-2, with 13 positions matching TRBD2. The CDR3 covers 16 residues. Per germline, CDR1 SGDLS and CDR2 YYNGEE. J gave up 7 bases and V 4 bases, and 7 bases lay outside the gene matches. Full variable domain (outside the CDR3, taken from reference TRBV9 and TRBJ2-2): DSGVTQTPKHLITATGQRVTLRCSPRSGDLSVYWYQQSLDQGLQFLIQYYNGEERAKGNILERFSAQQFPDLHSELNLSSLELGDSALYFCASSPGLAGAGGELFFGEGSRLTVL.

The CDR3 DNA sequence: TGTGCCAGCAGCTTAGCGGGCATGACAGTCCCTGCGGAGACCCAGTACTTC. Encoded protein: CASSLAGMTVPAETQYF. The rearrangement uses TRBV7-9 and TRBJ2-5; possible D gene TRBD1, 5 bases. CDR3 length: 17 amino acids. V was clipped by 0 bases and J by 5 bases, with 19 bases between them. Germline-derived CDR1 and CDR2 are SEHNR and FQNEAQ (reference sequence).

This chain's CDR3 is CASSYSRERTTDTQYF. In nucleotides, the CDR3 is TGTGCCAGCAGTTACTCCCGGGAGAGAACCACAGATACGCAGTATTTT. The V and J genes are TRBV6-5 and TRBJ2-3; D is possibly TRBD2 (6 bases). CDR1 is MNHEY, CDR2 SVGAGI, per germline. V dropped 0 bases and J dropped 2 bases, with 12 bases sitting between them. This CDR3 comprises 16 residues.

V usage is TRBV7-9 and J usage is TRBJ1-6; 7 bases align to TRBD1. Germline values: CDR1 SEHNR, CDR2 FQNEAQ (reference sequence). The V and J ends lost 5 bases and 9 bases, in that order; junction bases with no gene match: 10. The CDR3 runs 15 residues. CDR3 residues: CASSLRGTALSPLHF. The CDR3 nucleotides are TGTGCCAGCAGCCTGCGGGGGACAGCCCTTTCACCCCTCCACTTT.

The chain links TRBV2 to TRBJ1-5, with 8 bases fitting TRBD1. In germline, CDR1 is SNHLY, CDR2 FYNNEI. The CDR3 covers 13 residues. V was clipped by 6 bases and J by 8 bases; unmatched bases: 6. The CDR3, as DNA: TGTGCCAGCAGGGCGGACAGGGATAAGCCCCAGCATTTT. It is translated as CASRADRDKPQHF.

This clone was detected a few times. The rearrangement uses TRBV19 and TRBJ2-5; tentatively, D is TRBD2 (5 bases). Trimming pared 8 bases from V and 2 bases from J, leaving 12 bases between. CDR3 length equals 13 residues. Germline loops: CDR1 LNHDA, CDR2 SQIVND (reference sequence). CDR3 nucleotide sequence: TGTGCCAGTGGTGGCGGGCGGCAAGAGACCCAGTACTTC. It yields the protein CASGGGRQETQYF.